These 7 T cell receptor beta chains share one sample of origin, sequenced in a study of beta chain features in type 1 diabetes. Study conclusions and caveats: Within each of all four CD4+ subsets, Type 1 diabetes patients had TCRB CDR3s that were moderately but significantly shorter.

The study reverse transcribed the entire isolated RNA, so it sequenced expressed TCRB transcripts. The table came from immunoSEQ multiplex PCR; TCRdb's copy has only in-frame clones and leaves some out. The table shows a few hundred thousand clones, with 24% occurring only once. The antigens for these receptors are not known. Sequencing input: naive CD4+ T cells from blood. The receptors originated from a woman under 40 with type 1 diabetes.

The J gene is TRBJ2-3, the V gene TRBV20-1; D is ambiguous. The CDR3 runs 11 residues. Trimming removed 6 bases at V and 2 bases at J, with 6 bases between. Germline assignment: CDR1 DFQATT and CDR2 SNEGSKA (reference sequence). The CDR3 DNA follows: TGCAGTGCCACTCTCACAGATACGCAGTATTTT. Encoded protein: CSATLTDTQYF.

The table lists this clone with a few counts. This chain joins TRBV27 and TRBJ1-1; maybe TRBD1 (5 bases). Deletions cut 4 bases from V and 4 bases from J, with 16 bases between. This CDR3 is built from 15 residues. Germline loops: CDR1 MNHEY, CDR2 SMNVEV (reference sequence). The DNA for the CDR3 is TGTGCCAGCAGTTGGGGACTCCAGACGGTCACTGAAGCTTTCTTT. Residues: CASSWGLQTVTEAFF.

Concerning this clone: The junction departs from the called germline gene at one end, perhaps through a read error. The chain joins TRBV4-2 to TRBJ2-3; TRBD1 aligns across 7 bases. The CDR3 covers 16 residues. Germline assignment: CDR1 LGHNA and CDR2 YNFKEQ. The DNA for the CDR3 is TGTGCCAGCACCCAATCCGGGACAGCGTTAGGGGATACGCAGTATTTT. This sequence encodes CASTQSGTALGDTQYF.

The V gene is TRBV7-2, the J gene TRBJ2-5, with a tentative D call TRBD1 (6 bases). The germline V gene encodes CDR1 SGHTA and CDR2 FQGNSA. This CDR3 contains 15 residues. V dropped 7 bases and J dropped 5 bases, with 20 bases sitting between them. The CDR3 sequence is CASTQGASWYETQYF. CDR3 in DNA: TGTGCCAGCACACAGGGCGCTAGTTGGTATGAGACCCAGTACTTC.

As DNA, the CDR3 is TGTGCCACCAGCAGCTCCGGACAGGGGGCCTTCTACGAGCAGTACTTC. Translating it yields CATSSSGQGAFYEQYF. The chain is built from TRBV15 and TRBJ2-7; 11 nucleotides align to TRBD1. The CDR3 spans 16 residues. J lost 3 bases, V lost 3 bases, and 7 bases had no gene match. The germline V gene encodes CDR1 LNHNV and CDR2 YYDKDF (reference sequence).

This clone turned up a few times. V usage is TRBV10-3 and J usage is TRBJ2-1; no firm D call. CDR3 length: 14 amino acids. Trimming cost V 2 bases and J 3 bases, with 8 bases left between them. Germline V CDR1 and CDR2: ENHRY, SYGVKD. The CDR3 loop reads CAISERGSYNEQFF. The DNA for the CDR3 is TGTGCCATCAGTGAGCGTGGCAGCTACAATGAGCAGTTCTTC.

This clone came up a few times. The chain uses TRBV28 and TRBJ2-1; 7 bases align to TRBD1. The CDR3 spans 14 residues. Per the germline V gene, CDR1 is MDHEN and CDR2 is SYDVKM. J gave up 7 bases and V 6 bases, and 9 bases lay outside the gene matches. The CDR3 DNA is TGTGCCAGCAGCGTGACAGGGCATGGGAATGAGCAGTTCTTC. The encoded protein is CASSVTGHGNEQFF.